One sample yielded the 17 T cell receptor beta chains listed below, sequenced in a study of patients and donors after allogeneic stem cell transplantation (dated by TCRdb to 2020 to 2021). Libraries were prepared through RT-PCR. Sequenced on a NextSeq 550. TCRdb trimmed public reads at Q25 via fastp, called clones via MiXCR and kept in-frame beta chains. Under each unique CDR3 protein, matching rows form one entry showing the most common genes and DNA. The sample contains around 150,000 distinct CDR3 sequences, about a third of them found a single time. About 50% of the sample comes from the top ten. Source material: blood, either unsorted or a sorted T cell fraction (not recorded which). The receptors originated from a human donor who was either an allogeneic HSCT recipient or a stem cell or donor lymphocyte infusion donor (not recorded which). It is not recorded whose cells these are; they may come from a transplant donor.

This clonotype was observed many times. The chain couples TRBV12-3 or TRBV12-4 to TRBJ1-1; TRBD1 agrees at 7 bases. V was clipped by 7 bases and J by 2 bases; unmatched bases: 7. This CDR3 comprises 14 residues. The CDR3 DNA is TGTGCCAGCATCTACGGGGACAGAAACACTGAAGCTTTCTTT. This gives the protein CASIYGDRNTEAFF.

The rearrangement uses TRBV10-3 and TRBJ1-6, with D perhaps matching TRBD1 (6 bases). Trimming took 7 bases from V and 7 from J, leaving 11 bases between them. Germline CDR1 is ENHRY and CDR2 is SYGVKD. The length of the CDR3 is 13 residues. This CDR3 reads CAITKGGNSPLHF. CDR3 DNA sequence: TGTGCCATCACAAAAGGGGGGAATTCACCCCTCCACTTT.

The table lists this clonotype with a few counts. The rearrangement uses TRBV6-2 or TRBV6-3 and TRBJ1-1, with D possibly TRBD1 on 5 matching bases. Deletions cut 6 bases from V and 8 bases from J, with 16 bases between. The CDR3 consists of 13 residues. Germline CDR1 is MNHEY and CDR2 is SVGEGT. In DNA, the CDR3 is TGTGCCAGCAGAGGGGCAGCACGAACCGAAGCTTTCTTT. Residues: CASRGAARTEAFF.

The chain combines TRBV12-3 or TRBV12-4 with TRBJ2-7, with 9 nucleotides matching TRBD1. V lost 6 bases to trimming and J lost 2 bases; unmatched junction nucleotides: 14. The length of the CDR3 is 17 residues. DNA of the CDR3: TGTGCCAGCAGGTCTGACAGGGGGTCGGAGGGGACCTACGAGCAGTACTTC. It specifies CASRSDRGSEGTYEQYF.

This clonotype was recorded many times. This sequence joins TRBV12-3 or TRBV12-4 and TRBJ1-1; D gene unclear. Trimming stripped 2 bases from V and 6 bases from J, with 10 bases between. The CDR3 covers 13 residues. Written as DNA, the CDR3 is TGTGCCAGCAGTTTACTAGGATGGGCTGAAGCTTTCTTT. It specifies CASSLLGWAEAFF.

This clonotype came up a few times. V gene TRBV10-3 combines with J gene TRBJ2-5; TRBD2 might be the D (5 bases). Germline CDR1 and CDR2: ENHRY and SYGVKD. CDR3 size: 13 residues. V lost 6 bases and J 1 base, leaving 9 bases between the germline ends. The CDR3, as DNA: TGTGCCATCAGGGAGCGGAGCCAAGAGACCCAGTACTTC. As protein: CAIRERSQETQYF.

The chain carries TRBV20-1 and TRBJ1-6; unclear D gene. The germline V gene encodes CDR1 DFQATT and CDR2 SNEGSKA (reference sequence). The V end lost 6 bases, the J end lost 10 bases, and 22 bases lay between the germline ends. This CDR3 contains 15 residues. The CDR3 region has the DNA TGCAGTGCGGAGGAACTAGGGCGGGCGGGGTCACCCCTCCACTTT. Translating it yields CSAEELGRAGSPLHF.

This sequence joins TRBV28 and TRBJ1-1; D gene ambiguous. Germline V gene data show CDR1 as MDHEN and CDR2 as SYDVKM. Trimming shortened V by 3 bases and J by 4 bases, and 9 bases separated the two germline ends. The CDR3 consists of 13 residues. CDR3 region: CASSFEVRTEAFF. The CDR3 DNA sequence: TGTGCCAGCAGTTTCGAGGTACGCACTGAAGCTTTCTTT.

The chain has TRBV4-3 and TRBJ2-1; 9 nucleotides line up with TRBD1. Germline CDR1 is LGHNA and CDR2 is YSLEER. The CDR3 is made up of 13 amino acids. J was trimmed by 10 bases and V by 3 bases; bases with no gene match: 4. The CDR3, as DNA: TGCGCCAGCAGCCACGGGACAGGGAACGAGCAGTTCTTC. It specifies CASSHGTGNEQFF.

The chain has TRBV11-2 and TRBJ1-1, with 9 bases fitting TRBD1. This CDR3 has 17 amino acids. CDR1 is SGHAT and CDR2 is FQNNGV in the germline V gene. The trim removed 5 bases at V and 0 bases at J, leaving 10 bases unmatched. The CDR3 coding sequence is TGTGCCAGCAGCCCGGGACAGGGTGAAGGAATGAACACTGAAGCTTTCTTT. This gives the protein CASSPGQGEGMNTEAFF.

The CDR3 reads CASSYYPIGQGTDNEQFF. The CDR3 DNA is TGTGCCAGCAGTTATTACCCCATTGGGCAGGGGACCGACAATGAGCAGTTCTTC. J is TRBJ2-1 and V is TRBV6-5, with a weak D call TRBD1 (6 bases). The ends were cut back, 3 bases at V and 5 bases at J, with 23 bases in the middle. This CDR3 contains 18 residues. Germline loops: CDR1 MNHEY, CDR2 SVGAGI.

The rearrangement uses TRBV20-1 and TRBJ1-5; D uncertain. The CDR3 extends over 13 amino acids. The V and J ends lost 3 bases and 6 bases respectively, with 12 bases between them. From germline, CDR1 is DFQATT and CDR2 SNEGSKA (reference sequence). CDR3 protein: CSASMRAGQPQHF. The CDR3 coding sequence is TGCAGTGCTAGTATGCGGGCAGGTCAGCCCCAGCATTTT.

This clonotype has more than one count but fewer than ten. The gene calls are TRBV7-9 and TRBJ1-1; TRBD1 is a possible D gene (6 bases). CDR3 size: 15 residues. V was trimmed by 2 bases and J by 4 bases, leaving 14 bases between them. Germline lookup yields CDR1 SEHNR and CDR2 FQNEAQ (reference sequence). This CDR3 is CASSLFPGEGTEAFF. CDR3 nucleotide sequence: TGTGCCAGCAGCTTATTTCCAGGGGAGGGCACTGAAGCTTTCTTT. The full variable domain, its missing parts supplied by reference TRBV7-9 and TRBJ1-1, is DTGVSQNPRHKITKRGQNVTFRCDPISEHNRLYWYRQTLGQGPEFLTYFQNEAQLEKSRLLSDRFSAERPKGSFSTLEIQRTEQGDSAMYLCASSLFPGEGTEAFFGQGTRLTVV.

The chain links TRBV12-3 or TRBV12-4 to TRBJ2-1; D is unclear. The CDR3 runs 15 residues. The V and J ends lost 5 bases and 1 base respectively, with 12 bases between them. The CDR3 nucleotides are TGTGCCAGCAGTGCTCCTTTGACTTCCTACAATGAGCAGTTCTTC. Amino acid sequence: CASSAPLTSYNEQFF.

The chain couples TRBV29-1 to TRBJ2-1; possibly TRBD1 for D (6 bases). Germline loops: CDR1 SQVTM, CDR2 ANQGSEA. CDR3 length: 11 residues. Trimming removed 7 bases from V and 2 bases from J, with 6 bases in between. This CDR3 is CSGDTYNEQFF. The CDR3 DNA reads TGCAGCGGGGACACCTACAATGAGCAGTTCTTC.

This sequence joins TRBV6-5 and TRBJ1-2; D uncertain. The CDR3 sequence is 14 residues long. V dropped 0 bases and J dropped 1 base, with 6 bases sitting between them. Germline loops: CDR1 MNHEY, CDR2 SVGAGI. The chain's CDR3 is CASSYSPSNYGYTF. For the CDR3, the DNA is TGTGCCAGCAGTTACTCGCCGAGTAACTATGGCTACACCTTC.

The genes are TRBV10-3 and TRBJ2-7, with D maybe TRBD2 (5 bases). Between the trimmed V and J ends, which lost 11 bases and 4 bases, there was a span of 6 bases. This CDR3 spans 9 amino acids. Germline V gene data show CDR1 as ENHRY and CDR2 as SYGVKD. CDR3 in amino acids: CAAGYEQYV. CDR3 in DNA: TGTGCCGCGGGTTACGAGCAGTACGTC.